The rows below give T cell receptor beta chains drawn from one sample of a study of T-cell memory formation after mild COVID-19. TCRdb analysed the 5' RACE reads with MiXCR anew, one entry per CDR3 protein. The repertoire holds 350,000 or so distinct CDR3 sequences, with about an eighth as singletons. Sequenced sample: PBMCs or a T cell subset sorted from them (not recorded which). These receptors were obtained from a young man who had mild COVID-19 (a few samples of this study predate the infection). Cell type and time point are not known. CDR3s include the opening cysteine and the closing phenylalanine or tryptophan.

V gene,CDR3 length,J gene,CDR3 protein
TRBV20-1,14,TRBJ2-2,CSARPRGLTGELFF
TRBV6-5,12,TRBJ2-1,CASSAPYNEQFF
TRBV6-5,12,TRBJ1-1,CASRQQGSEAFF
TRBV4-3,16,TRBJ2-3,CASSQESARGTDTQYF
TRBV12-3/TRBV12-4,11,TRBJ2-7,CASRTGGEQYF
TRBV12-3/TRBV12-4,15,TRBJ1-4,CASSHRINQKGKLFF
TRBV12-3/TRBV12-4,14,TRBJ2-1,CASSFIGGYNEQFF
TRBV4-2,15,TRBJ2-1,CASSRSSSSGDEQFF
TRBV5-1,14,TRBJ2-5,CASSLAVRQETQYF
TRBV2,18,TRBJ2-4,CASSEWSHSRFLKNIQYF
TRBV6-6,14,TRBJ1-6,CASSYHTGLSPLHF
TRBV7-8,17,TRBJ2-1,CASSPAGTTGGHNEQFF
TRBV13,15,TRBJ2-3,CASSLPTGAGDTQYF
TRBV29-1,14,TRBJ1-5,CSAAEGGRNQPQHF
TRBV5-1,15,TRBJ2-5,CASSWVSAGEETQYF
TRBV25-1,13,TRBJ1-3,CASRTHSGNTIYF
TRBV6-5,15,TRBJ1-2,CASTSPPESNYGYTF
TRBV11-3,16,TRBJ2-2,CASSFRGAGGPGELFF
TRBV19,16,TRBJ1-5,CASSIAPPTGSRPQHF
TRBV5-1,16,TRBJ2-1,CASSPKTGVSYNEQFF
TRBV6-2/TRBV6-3,15,TRBJ2-1,CASGHRTGAYNEQFF
TRBV9,13,TRBJ1-5,CASSLGVFQPQHF
TRBV7-2,15,TRBJ1-5,CASSWDRGPGQPQHF
TRBV18,13,TRBJ1-4,CASSPGDRKKLFF